Given below is one TCR beta chain in context. Its antigen is not identified. This sample is drawn from a study of shared clonotypes between healthy human individuals. Study-level results: It was only blood that was sampled, and tissue repertoires likely differ.

The germline V gene has CDR1 SGHDN and CDR2 FVKESK. V was shortened by 1 base and J by 6 bases, with 21 bases between the two germline ends. The CDR3 runs 18 residues. The table came from immunoSEQ multiplex PCR; TCRdb's copy has only in-frame clones and leaves some out. The profile shows roughly 2.5 million clones, approximately 92% of them singletons. This rearrangement joins TRBV14 to TRBJ2-2; D may be TRBD1 or TRBD2 (5 bases each). Sequenced material: naive CD4+ T cells sorted from blood. Stated subset: CD45RA+ positively selected. This TCR was recovered from a man aged 18 to 35 in good health. CDR3 sequence (DNA): TGTGCCAGCAGCCAAGCCAGTATCGGGGCCCCTTTTCCCGGGGAGCTGTTTTTT. It codes for CASSQASIGAPFPGELFF. Drawing the rest from reference TRBV14 and TRBJ2-2, the complete variable domain is EAGVTQFPSHSVIEKGQTVTLRCDPISGHDNLYWYRRVMGKEIKFLLHFVKESKQDESGMPNNRFLAERTGGTYSTLKVQPAELEDSGVYFCASSQASIGAPFPGELFFGEGSRLTVL.